The rows below give T cell receptor beta chains drawn from one sample of a study of blood T cell repertoires in COVID-19. Libraries were prepared by immunoSEQ multiplex PCR; TCRdb keeps only in-frame clonotypes and omits some of them. This sample has 260,000 or so clones, with roughly 79% found just once. Sequenced sample: peripheral blood. These receptors came from a woman of 80 years or more with COVID-19, enrolled during active disease. CDR3s include the opening cysteine and the closing phenylalanine or tryptophan. The D gene is left open where the match is weak. Some rows mark clone size as missing; the rest say once, few, many or name a class of expanded clone.

TRBJ2-7 NA NA TRBV7-2 CASSPRGPTGYEQYF TGTGCCAGCAGCCCAAGGGGCCCAACCGGCTACGAGCAGTACTTC
TRBJ1-5 NA NA TRBV3-1/TRBV3-2 CASSHRGNQPQHF TGTGCCAGCAGCCACAGGGGCAATCAGCCCCAGCATTTT
TRBJ1-6 TRBD1 NA TRBV6-4 CASRLRTGVGSSYNSPLHF TGTGCCAGCAGACTTAGGACAGGGGTGGGGAGCTCCTATAATTCACCCCTCCACTTT
TRBJ2-5 NA NA TRBV30 CAWKLRGTETQYF TGTGCCTGGAAATTAAGAGGCACGGAGACCCAGTACTTC
TRBJ1-2 TRBD1 NA TRBV7-2 CASSRAGTGLANYGYTF TGTGCCAGCAGCCGCGCCGGGACAGGGTTAGCTAACTATGGCTACACCTTC
TRBJ1-2 NA NA TRBV5-1 CASRLGTGEAYGYTF TGCGCCAGCAGGTTGGGAACAGGAGAGGCCTATGGCTACACCTTC
TRBJ1-1 NA NA TRBV2 CASSEVRAVTEAFF TGTGCCAGCAGTGAGGTCAGGGCGGTCACTGAAGCTTTCTTT
TRBJ2-4 NA once TRBV2 CASRAGAGVGKNIQYF TGTGCCTCCCGTGCGGGGGCGGGGGTCGGCAAAAACATTCAGTACTTC
TRBJ2-7 TRBD1 once TRBV5-4 CASSSVGTGRGYEQYF TGTGCCAGCAGCTCAGTAGGGACAGGGAGAGGGTACGAGCAGTACTTC
TRBJ1-2 TRBD1 NA TRBV27 CASSTGAYNYGYTF TGTGCCAGCAGTACAGGGGCCTATAACTATGGCTACACCTTC
TRBJ2-7 NA NA TRBV4-1 CASSQTPGASYEQYF TGCGCCAGCAGCCAGACCCCAGGGGCTTCCTACGAGCAGTACTTC
TRBJ2-2 NA NA TRBV7-9 CASSFYNTGELFF TGTGCCAGCAGCTTCTATAACACCGGGGAGCTGTTTTTT
TRBJ2-2 NA NA TRBV24-1 CATRPAGANTGELFF TGTGCCACCAGACCTGCAGGGGCAAACACCGGGGAGCTGTTTTTT
TRBJ1-2 TRBD1 NA TRBV24-1 CATSDCPPGTGEGYTF TGTGCCACCAGTGATTGTCCTCCCGGGACAGGAGAAGGCTACACCTTC
TRBJ2-2 NA NA TRBV19 CASSIRGRWDTGELFF TGTGCCAGTAGTATACGTGGGAGGTGGGACACCGGGGAGCTGTTTTTT
TRBJ2-7 TRBD2 NA TRBV18 CASSAGSGRWYEQYF TGTGCCAGCTCGGCCGGGAGCGGGAGGTGGTACGAGCAGTACTTC
TRBJ1-1 NA once TRBV5-4 CASSPPEQGRAFF TGTGCCAGCAGCCCACCAGAGCAGGGGCGAGCTTTCTTT
TRBJ2-7 NA NA TRBV5-5 CASSWLGEGYEQYF TGTGCCAGCAGCTGGCTAGGTGAAGGCTACGAGCAGTACTTC
TRBJ2-3 NA NA TRBV6-2/TRBV6-3 CASSYSVAARTDTQYF TGTGCCAGCAGTTACTCGGTAGCGGCACGGACAGATACGCAGTATTTT
TRBJ2-3 NA few TRBV7-2 CASSLASRTDTQYF TGTGCCAGCAGCTTAGCCTCTAGGACTGATACGCAGTATTTT
TRBJ1-6 NA NA TRBV18 CASSPLRTEYNSPLHF TGTGCCAGCTCACCACTCCGAACAGAGTATAATTCACCCCTCCACTTT
TRBJ2-5 NA NA TRBV12-3/TRBV12-4 CASSVRTEETQYF TGTGCCAGCAGTGTTAGGACAGAAGAGACCCAGTACTTC
TRBJ1-4 TRBD1 NA TRBV4-2 CASSQEGRTGNEKLFF TGTGCCAGCAGCCAAGAAGGACGGACAGGGAATGAAAAACTGTTTTTT
TRBJ1-6 TRBD1 NA TRBV5-5 CASSLTRDRANSPLHF TGTGCCAGCAGCCTGACACGGGACAGGGCCAATTCACCCCTCCACTTT
TRBJ2-3 NA NA TRBV7-8 CASSLVLGADTQYF TGTGCCAGCAGCTTAGTTCTAGGGGCGGATACGCAGTATTTT
TRBJ2-5 TRBD2 NA TRBV2 CASMASGTGTQYF TGTGCCAGCATGGCTAGCGGGACGGGGACCCAGTACTTC
TRBJ1-2 NA NA TRBV19 CASSPPDRPTNYGYTF TGTGCCAGTAGTCCCCCCGACAGGCCAACTAACTATGGCTACACCTTC
TRBJ2-2 NA many TRBV2 CASRPLGGGLLNTGELFF TGTGCCAGCAGACCATTGGGCGGGGGCCTTCTGAACACCGGGGAGCTGTTTTTT
TRBJ2-7 TRBD1 NA TRBV3-1/TRBV3-2 CASSRDSREQYF TGTGCCAGCAGCCGGGACAGCCGCGAGCAGTACTTC
TRBJ1-1 NA NA TRBV4-1 CASSQEDFTYTEAFF TGCGCCAGCAGCCAAGAGGACTTTACCTACACTGAAGCTTTCTTT
TRBJ1-2 NA NA TRBV3-1/TRBV3-2 CASSQGGADGYTF TGTGCCAGCAGCCAAGGGGGAGCGGATGGCTACACCTTC
TRBJ1-4 TRBD1 NA TRBV27 CASSPWDSNEKLFF TGTGCCAGCAGCCCCTGGGACAGTAATGAAAAACTGTTTTTT
TRBJ2-4 NA NA TRBV18 CASSTEQVIQYF TGTGCCAGCTCGACCGAGCAGGTGATTCAGTACTTC
TRBJ1-1 NA NA TRBV18 CASSPLAGSENTEAFF TGTGCCAGCTCACCCCTCGCAGGGTCAGAGAACACTGAAGCTTTCTTT
TRBJ2-1 NA NA TRBV12-5 CASARGVSSYNEQFF TGTGCTAGTGCCAGGGGCGTCAGCTCCTACAATGAGCAGTTCTTC
TRBJ2-7 TRBD2 NA TRBV7-2 CASNPTSRSSYEQYF TGTGCCAGCAACCCGACTAGCAGGAGCTCCTACGAGCAGTACTTC
TRBJ2-2 NA NA TRBV7-3 CASSFTSTGELFF TGTGCCAGCAGCTTCACTAGTACCGGGGAGCTGTTTTTT
TRBJ2-7 NA NA TRBV28 CASSLYRDEQYF TGTGCCAGCAGTTTGTACAGGGACGAGCAGTACTTC
TRBJ1-2 NA NA TRBV27 CASSFGQPYGYTF TGTGCCAGCAGTTTCGGACAGCCCTATGGCTACACCTTC
TRBJ1-2 TRBD1 NA TRBV5-1 CASSGGGGLNYGYTF TGCGCCAGCAGCGGCGGAGGGGGCCTAAACTATGGCTACACCTTC
TRBJ2-5 NA NA TRBV10-1 CASSESTGGEETQYF TGCGCCAGCAGTGAGTCTACAGGAGGGGAAGAGACCCAGTACTTC
TRBJ1-4 TRBD1 few TRBV11-2 CASSLTRTGGEKLFF TGTGCCAGCAGCTTAACAAGGACAGGAGGGGAAAAACTGTTTTTT
TRBJ2-2 NA NA TRBV4-3 CASSQAQVPGELFF TGCGCCAGCAGCCAAGCTCAGGTTCCCGGGGAGCTGTTTTTT
TRBJ2-2 TRBD1 once TRBV4-1 CASSQDKGTGGSLTGELFF TGCGCCAGCAGCCAAGATAAGGGGACAGGGGGCTCCCTCACCGGGGAGCTGTTTTTT
TRBJ1-2 TRBD1 NA TRBV5-1 CASSRDRAGYTF TGCGCCAGCAGCCGGGACAGGGCTGGCTACACCTTC
TRBJ2-5 NA NA TRBV21-1 CASTRTSGRKETQYF TGTGCCAGCACTCGGACTAGCGGGAGGAAAGAGACCCAGTACTTC
TRBJ1-5 NA NA TRBV30 CAWKAAGDQPQHF TGTGCCTGGAAGGCGGCCGGCGATCAGCCCCAGCATTTT
TRBJ1-1 TRBD1 NA TRBV28 CASSLGTVTMNTEAFF TGTGCCAGCAGTCTTGGGACAGTTACTATGAACACTGAAGCTTTCTTT
TRBJ2-1 TRBD2 NA TRBV27 CATRSGGLVRGEQFF TGTGCCACCCGTTCGGGAGGGCTCGTCCGGGGTGAGCAGTTCTTC
TRBJ1-4 TRBD1 NA TRBV5-1 CASSSQGIYEKLFF TGCGCCAGCAGCTCACAGGGGATCTACGAAAAACTGTTTTTT
TRBJ1-6 NA NA TRBV19 CASSLQGLDSPLHF TGTGCCAGTAGTTTACAGGGTCTCGATTCACCCCTCCACTTT
TRBJ2-6 NA NA TRBV3-1/TRBV3-2 CASSQIVHSVLTF TGTGCCAGCAGCCAAATCGTCCACTCCGTCCTGACTTTC
TRBJ2-5 TRBD2 NA TRBV27 CASTRTSGTEETQYF TGTGCCAGCACCCGGACTAGCGGGACGGAAGAGACCCAGTACTTC
TRBJ2-7 TRBD2 NA TRBV3-1/TRBV3-2 CASSQVSLAGETYEQYF TGTGCCAGCAGCCAAGTGAGCTTAGCGGGGGAGACCTACGAGCAGTACTTC
TRBJ2-2 NA NA TRBV5-1 CASSLRLEGLGTGELFF TGCGCCAGCAGCTTGCGCCTGGAGGGGCTAGGCACCGGGGAGCTGTTTTTT